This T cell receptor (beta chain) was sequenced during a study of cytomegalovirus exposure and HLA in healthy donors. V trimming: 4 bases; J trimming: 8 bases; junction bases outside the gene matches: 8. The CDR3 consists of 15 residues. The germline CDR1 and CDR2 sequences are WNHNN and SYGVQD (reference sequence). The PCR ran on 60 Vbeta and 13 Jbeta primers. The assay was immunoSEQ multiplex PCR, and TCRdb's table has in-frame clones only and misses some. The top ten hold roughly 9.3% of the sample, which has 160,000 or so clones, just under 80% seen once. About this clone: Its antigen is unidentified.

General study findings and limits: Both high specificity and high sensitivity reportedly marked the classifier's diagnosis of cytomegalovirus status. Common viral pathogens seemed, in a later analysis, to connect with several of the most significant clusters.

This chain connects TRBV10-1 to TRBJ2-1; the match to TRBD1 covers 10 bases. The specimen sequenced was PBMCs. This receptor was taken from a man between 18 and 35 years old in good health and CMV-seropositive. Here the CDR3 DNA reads TGCGCCAGCAGTGTTTTTGGGACAGGGGACGATGAGCAGTTCTTC. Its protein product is CASSVFGTGDDEQFF.